This T cell receptor (beta chain) appears in the sequencing data of a study of blood T cells in healthy people across ages. Next came a second PCR, run for about 7 to 12 cycles, which used a sample-barcoded 5' primer along with a J-beta primer mix. TCRdb fed the 5' RACE reads into MiXCR, producing one record per CDR3 protein. The sample carries nearly 800,000 distinct CDR3 sequences, around 50% recorded once. The CDR3 runs to 16 residues. Germline assignment: CDR1 SGDLS and CDR2 YYNGEE. V lost 1 base and J 5 bases, leaving 16 bases between the germline ends. The study drew donors from healthy Caucasian individuals in Russia aged roughly 6 to 95.

This TCR was sampled from a man aged 40-55 years in good health. Sequenced input: blood. This chain links TRBV9 with TRBJ2-1; possibly TRBD2 for D (7 bases). This chain's CDR3 is CASSVFEGGRDNEQFF. CDR3 coding DNA: TGTGCCAGCAGCGTATTCGAGGGGGGGCGCGACAATGAGCAGTTCTTC.